What follows is one TCR beta chain and its context. Its antigen is still unknown. The CDR3 extends over 12 amino acids. V shed 6 bases and J shed 5 bases, with 10 bases lying between them. Germline V gene lookup returns CDR1 SEHNR and CDR2 FQNEAQ (reference sequence). The data belong to a study of T-cell memory formation after mild COVID-19. TCR alpha and TCR beta cDNA libraries with sample barcodes and UMIs came from 5'RACE using constant-segment primers. TCRdb passed the 5' RACE reads through MiXCR, listing each CDR3 protein once. The sample gives tens of thousands of distinct CDR3 sequences, about 13% of which show up once; 25% to 35% is in the top ten. Study observations and caveats: Mainly CM and EM harbored the contracting CD4+ clones; mainly EMRA harbored the CD8+ ones. Clones shrinking from day 15 to 85 showed even CD4/CD8 mixes; later expanders tilted CD4+. Day 37-peaking second-wave clones had unconfirmed SARS-CoV-2 specificity.

The sequenced material came from PBMCs or a T cell subset sorted from them (not recorded which). The chain carries TRBV7-9 and TRBJ2-5; weak D call: TRBD2 (5 bases). The clonotype originates from an adult woman who had mild COVID-19 (a few samples of this study predate the infection). Cell type and time point are not known. CDR3 bases: TGTGCCAGCAGATCTAGCAAGGAGACCCAGTACTTC. This gives the protein CASRSSKETQYF.